This TCR beta chain was obtained from a study of CD8+ T cells in alopecia areata. Notes on the study in general: Among the cells sequenced in scalp samples are also the resident alphabeta T cells of normal skin.

After isolation, RNA underwent reverse transcription to generate cDNA as the sequencing template. Measured with immunoSEQ multiplex PCR; TCRdb has only the in-frame clones, and not every one. The table includes about 210,000 clones, about three fifths detected once. Treatment of the sample: oral pan-JAK inhibitor, 5-10 mg twice daily. Lesional scalp punch biopsies and peripheral blood came from alopecia areata patients. This CDR3 region has 13 residues. Looked up from germline, CDR1 is WNHNN and CDR2 is SYGVQD (reference sequence). Trimming removed 5 bases at V and 6 bases at J, with 11 bases between. This clone has more than one count but fewer than ten. Its specificity is not known.

The TCR was taken from a human donor with alopecia areata. Sequences were derived from CD4+ T cells sorted from blood, sampled at week 4, from a patient treated with tofacitinib. The gene calls are TRBV10-1 and TRBJ2-1; D is ambiguous. Here the CDR3 DNA reads TGCGCCAGCAGTCCCGTCCCTTTCAATGAGCAGTTCTTC. Its translation: CASSPVPFNEQFF.